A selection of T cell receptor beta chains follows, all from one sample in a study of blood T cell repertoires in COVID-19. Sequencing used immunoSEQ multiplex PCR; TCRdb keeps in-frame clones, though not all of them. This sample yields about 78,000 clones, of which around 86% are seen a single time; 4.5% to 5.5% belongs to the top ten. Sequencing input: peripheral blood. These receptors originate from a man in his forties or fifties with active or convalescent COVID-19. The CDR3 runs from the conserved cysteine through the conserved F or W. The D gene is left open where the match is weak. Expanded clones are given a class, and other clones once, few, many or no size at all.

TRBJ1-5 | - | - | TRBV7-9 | CASSATVSNQPQHF | TGTGCCAGCAGCGCGACAGTTAGCAATCAGCCCCAGCATTTT
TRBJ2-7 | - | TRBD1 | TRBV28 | CASSPSTGDRGSYEQYF | TGTGCCAGCAGCCCCAGTACGGGGGACAGGGGCTCCTACGAGCAGTACTTC
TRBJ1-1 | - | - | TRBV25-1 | CASKETGMNTEAFF | TGTGCCAGCAAAGAGACAGGTATGAACACTGAAGCTTTCTTT
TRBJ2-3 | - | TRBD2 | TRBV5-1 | CASSLRRGGGTDTQYF | TGCGCCAGCAGCTTGAGGCGGGGGGGCGGAACAGATACGCAGTATTTT
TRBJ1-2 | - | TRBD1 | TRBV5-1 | CASSLGGTGIYGYTF | TGCGCCAGCAGCTTGGGAGGGACAGGGATCTATGGCTACACCTTC
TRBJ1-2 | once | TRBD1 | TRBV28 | CASSSPGTANYGYTF | TGTGCCAGCAGTTCCCCCGGGACAGCTAACTATGGCTACACCTTC
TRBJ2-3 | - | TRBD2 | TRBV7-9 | CASSLLAGIFTDTQYF | TGTGCCAGCAGCTTGCTAGCGGGGATTTTCACAGATACGCAGTATTTT
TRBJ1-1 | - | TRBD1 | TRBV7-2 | CASSLQGARTEAFF | TGTGCCAGCAGCTTACAGGGGGCGCGCACTGAAGCTTTCTTT
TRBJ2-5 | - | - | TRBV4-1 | CASSQEGRAQETQYF | TGCGCCAGCAGCCAAGAGGGCAGGGCACAAGAGACCCAGTACTTC
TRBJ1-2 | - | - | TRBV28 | CATTEEGGYTF | TGTGCCACAACGGAGGAGGGTGGCTACACCTTC
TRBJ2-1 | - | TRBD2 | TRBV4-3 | CASSQDLGLAGNEQFF | TGCGCCAGCAGCCAAGATTTGGGACTAGCAGGCAATGAGCAGTTCTTC
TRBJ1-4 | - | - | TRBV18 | CASQGFRDPNEKLFF | TGTGCCAGCCAGGGTTTTAGGGATCCGAATGAAAAACTGTTTTTT